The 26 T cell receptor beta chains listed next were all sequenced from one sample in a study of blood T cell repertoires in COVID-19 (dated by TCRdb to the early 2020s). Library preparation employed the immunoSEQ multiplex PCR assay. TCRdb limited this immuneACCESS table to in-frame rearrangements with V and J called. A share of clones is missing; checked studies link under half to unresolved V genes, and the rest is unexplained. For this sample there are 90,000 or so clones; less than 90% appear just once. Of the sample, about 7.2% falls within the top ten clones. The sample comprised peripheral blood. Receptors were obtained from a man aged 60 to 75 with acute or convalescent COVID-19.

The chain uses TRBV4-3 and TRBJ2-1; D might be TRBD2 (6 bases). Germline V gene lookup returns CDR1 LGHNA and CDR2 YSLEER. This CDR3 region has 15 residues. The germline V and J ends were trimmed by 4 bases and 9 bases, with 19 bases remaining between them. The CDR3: CASSRSLGGAGEQFF. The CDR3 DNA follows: TGCGCCAGCAGCCGATCCCTCGGGGGAGCGGGTGAGCAGTTCTTC.

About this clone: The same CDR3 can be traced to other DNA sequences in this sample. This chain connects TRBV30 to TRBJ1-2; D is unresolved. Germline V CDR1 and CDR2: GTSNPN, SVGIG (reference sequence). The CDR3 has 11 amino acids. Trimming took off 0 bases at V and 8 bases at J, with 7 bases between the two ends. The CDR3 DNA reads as TGTGCCTGGAGTGTACTGAGCGGCTACACCTTC. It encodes CAWSVLSGYTF.

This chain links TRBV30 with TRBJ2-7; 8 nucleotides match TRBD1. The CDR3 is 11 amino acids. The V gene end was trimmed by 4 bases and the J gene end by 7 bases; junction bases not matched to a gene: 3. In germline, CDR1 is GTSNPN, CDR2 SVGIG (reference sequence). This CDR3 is CAWTGGKEQYF. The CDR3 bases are TGTGCCTGGACAGGGGGCAAGGAGCAGTACTTC.

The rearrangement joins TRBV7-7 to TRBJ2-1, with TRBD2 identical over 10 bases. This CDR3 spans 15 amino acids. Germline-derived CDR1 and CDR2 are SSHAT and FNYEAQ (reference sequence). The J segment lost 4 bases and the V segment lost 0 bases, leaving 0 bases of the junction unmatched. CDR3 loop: CASSLASGGYNEQFF. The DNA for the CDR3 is TGTGCCAGCAGCTTAGCTAGCGGGGGGTACAATGAGCAGTTCTTC.

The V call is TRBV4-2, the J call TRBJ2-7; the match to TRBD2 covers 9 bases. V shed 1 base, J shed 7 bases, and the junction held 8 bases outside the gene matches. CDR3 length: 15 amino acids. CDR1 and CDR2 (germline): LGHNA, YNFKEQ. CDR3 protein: CASSQVLAGAEEQYF. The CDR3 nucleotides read TGTGCCAGCAGCCAAGTCTTAGCGGGAGCGGAGGAGCAGTACTTC.

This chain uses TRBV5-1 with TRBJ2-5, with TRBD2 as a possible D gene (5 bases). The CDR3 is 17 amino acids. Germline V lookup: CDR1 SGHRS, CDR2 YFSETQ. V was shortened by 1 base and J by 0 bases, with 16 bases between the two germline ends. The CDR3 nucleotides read TGCGCCAGCAGCTTGAGGGCCGGGAACCCGTACCAAGAGACCCAGTACTTC. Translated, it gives CASSLRAGNPYQETQYF.

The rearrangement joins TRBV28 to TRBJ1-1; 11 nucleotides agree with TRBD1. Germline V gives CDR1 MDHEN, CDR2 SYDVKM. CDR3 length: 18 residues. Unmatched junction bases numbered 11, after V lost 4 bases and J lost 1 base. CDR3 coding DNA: TGTGCCAGCAGTTCCCCCCGGACAGGGGGCGCCTGGAACACTGAAGCTTTCTTT. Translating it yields CASSSPRTGGAWNTEAFF.

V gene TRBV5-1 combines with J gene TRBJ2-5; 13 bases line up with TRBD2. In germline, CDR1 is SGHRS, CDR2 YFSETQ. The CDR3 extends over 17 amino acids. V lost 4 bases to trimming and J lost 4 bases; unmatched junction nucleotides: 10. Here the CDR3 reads CASSRGLAGRVLETQYF. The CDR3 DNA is TGCGCCAGCAGCCGGGGACTAGCGGGGCGGGTATTAGAGACCCAGTACTTC.

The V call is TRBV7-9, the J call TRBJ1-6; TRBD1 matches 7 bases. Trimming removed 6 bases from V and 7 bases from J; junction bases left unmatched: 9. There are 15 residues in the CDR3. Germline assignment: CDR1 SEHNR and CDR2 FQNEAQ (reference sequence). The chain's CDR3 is CASRRNRGSNSPLHF. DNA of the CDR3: TGTGCCAGCAGGCGCAACAGGGGATCCAATTCACCCCTCCACTTT.

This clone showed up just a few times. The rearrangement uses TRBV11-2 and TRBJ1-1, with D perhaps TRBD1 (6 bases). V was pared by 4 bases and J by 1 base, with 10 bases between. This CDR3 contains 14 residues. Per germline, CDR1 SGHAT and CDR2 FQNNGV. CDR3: CASSSIQGNTEAFF. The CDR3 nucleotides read TGTGCCAGCAGCTCAATACAGGGGAACACTGAAGCTTTCTTT. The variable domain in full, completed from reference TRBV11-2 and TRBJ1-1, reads EAGVAQSPRYKIIEKRQSVAFWCNPISGHATLYWYQQILGQGPKLLIQFQNNGVVDDSQLPKDRFSAERLKGVDSTLKIQPAKLEDSAVYLCASSSIQGNTEAFFGQGTRLTVV.

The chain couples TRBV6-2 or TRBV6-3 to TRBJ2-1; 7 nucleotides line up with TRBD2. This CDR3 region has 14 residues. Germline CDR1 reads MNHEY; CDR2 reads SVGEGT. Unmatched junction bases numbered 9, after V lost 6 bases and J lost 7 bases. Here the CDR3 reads CASSLLAAQNEQFF. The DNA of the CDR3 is TGTGCCAGCAGCCTTCTAGCGGCCCAGAATGAGCAGTTCTTC.

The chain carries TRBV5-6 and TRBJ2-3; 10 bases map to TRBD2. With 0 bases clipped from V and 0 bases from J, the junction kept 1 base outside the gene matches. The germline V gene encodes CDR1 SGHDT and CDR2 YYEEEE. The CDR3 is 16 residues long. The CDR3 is CASSLASGRSTDTQYF. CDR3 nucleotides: TGTGCCAGCAGCTTGGCTAGCGGGAGAAGCACAGATACGCAGTATTTT.

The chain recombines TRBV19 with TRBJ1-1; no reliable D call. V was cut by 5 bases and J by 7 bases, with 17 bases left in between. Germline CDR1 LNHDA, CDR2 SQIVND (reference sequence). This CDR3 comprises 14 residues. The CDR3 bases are TGTGCCAGTAGTCCAGAACCAAACAGTGATGAAGCTTTCTTT. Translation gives CASSPEPNSDEAFF. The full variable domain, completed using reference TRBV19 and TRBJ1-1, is DGGITQSPKYLFRKEGQNVTLSCEQNLNHDAMYWYRQDPGQGLRLIYYSQIVNDFQKGDIAEGYSVSREKKESFPLTVTSAQKNPTAFYLCASSPEPNSDEAFFGQGTRLTVV.

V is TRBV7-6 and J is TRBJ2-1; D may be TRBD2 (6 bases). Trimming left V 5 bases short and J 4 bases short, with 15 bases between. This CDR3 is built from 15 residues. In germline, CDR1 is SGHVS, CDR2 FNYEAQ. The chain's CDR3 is CASSVVAGSYNEQFF. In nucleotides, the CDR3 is TGTGCCAGCAGCGTTGTGGCGGGGTCGTACAATGAGCAGTTCTTC.

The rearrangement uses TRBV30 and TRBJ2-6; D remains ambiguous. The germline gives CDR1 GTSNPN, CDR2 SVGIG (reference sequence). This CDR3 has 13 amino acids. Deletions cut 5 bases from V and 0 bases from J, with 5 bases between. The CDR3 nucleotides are TGTGCCTGGCGGGTCTCTGGGGCCAACGTCCTGACTTTC. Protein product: CAWRVSGANVLTF.

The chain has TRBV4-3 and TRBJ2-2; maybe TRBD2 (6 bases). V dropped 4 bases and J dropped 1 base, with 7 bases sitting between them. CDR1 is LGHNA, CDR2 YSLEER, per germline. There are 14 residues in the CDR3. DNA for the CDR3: TGCGCCAGCAGCCGGCGGGGGAACACCGGGGAGCTGTTTTTT. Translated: CASSRRGNTGELFF.

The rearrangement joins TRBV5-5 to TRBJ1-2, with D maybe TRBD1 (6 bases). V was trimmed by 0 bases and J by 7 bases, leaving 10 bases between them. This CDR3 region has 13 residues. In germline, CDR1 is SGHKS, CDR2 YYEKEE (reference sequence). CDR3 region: CASSLGTVGGYTF. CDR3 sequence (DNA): TGTGCCAGCAGCTTGGGGACAGTTGGTGGCTACACCTTC.

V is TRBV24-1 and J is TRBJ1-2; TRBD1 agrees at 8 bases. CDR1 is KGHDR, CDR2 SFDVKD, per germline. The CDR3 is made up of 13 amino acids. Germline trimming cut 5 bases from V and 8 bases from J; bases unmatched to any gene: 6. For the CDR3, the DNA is TGTGCCACCAGTGCCCCAACAGGGGGAGGCTACACCTTC. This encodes CATSAPTGGGYTF.

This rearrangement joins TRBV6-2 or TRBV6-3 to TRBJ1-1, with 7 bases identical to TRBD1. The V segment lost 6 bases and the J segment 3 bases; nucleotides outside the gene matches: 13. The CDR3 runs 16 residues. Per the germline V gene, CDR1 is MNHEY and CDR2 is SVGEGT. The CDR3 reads CASSQRQGVRDTEAFF. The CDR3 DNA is TGTGCCAGCAGCCAAAGGCAGGGGGTTCGGGACACTGAAGCTTTCTTT.

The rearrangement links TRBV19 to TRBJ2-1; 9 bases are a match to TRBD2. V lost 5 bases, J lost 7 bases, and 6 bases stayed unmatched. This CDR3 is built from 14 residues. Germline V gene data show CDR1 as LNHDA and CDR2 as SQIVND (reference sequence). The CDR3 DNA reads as TGTGCCAGTAGTTCACTAGCGGGTGAAAATGAGCAGTTCTTC. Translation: CASSSLAGENEQFF.

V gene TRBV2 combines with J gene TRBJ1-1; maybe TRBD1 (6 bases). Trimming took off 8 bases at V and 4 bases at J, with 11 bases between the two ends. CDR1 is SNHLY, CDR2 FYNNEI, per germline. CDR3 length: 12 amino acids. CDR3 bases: TGTGCCAGCCTCAGACAGGCCACTGAAGCTTTCTTT. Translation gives CASLRQATEAFF.

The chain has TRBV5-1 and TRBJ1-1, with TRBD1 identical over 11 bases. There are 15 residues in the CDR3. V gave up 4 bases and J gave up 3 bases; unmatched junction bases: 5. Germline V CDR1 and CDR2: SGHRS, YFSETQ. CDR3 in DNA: TGCGCCAGCAGCACACGGACAGGGGGCGACACTGAAGCTTTCTTT. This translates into CASSTRTGGDTEAFF. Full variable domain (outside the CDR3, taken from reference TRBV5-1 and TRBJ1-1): KAGVTQTPRYLIKTRGQQVTLSCSPISGHRSVSWYQQTPGQGLQFLFEYFSETQRNKGNFPGRFSGRQFSNSRSEMNVSTLELGDSALYLCASSTRTGGDTEAFFGQGTRLTVV.

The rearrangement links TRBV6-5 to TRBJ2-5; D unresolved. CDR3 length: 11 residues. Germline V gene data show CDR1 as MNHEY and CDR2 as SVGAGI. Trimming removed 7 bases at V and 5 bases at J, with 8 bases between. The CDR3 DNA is TGTGCCAGCACGTTCTCCGAGACCCAGTACTTC. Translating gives CASTFSETQYF.

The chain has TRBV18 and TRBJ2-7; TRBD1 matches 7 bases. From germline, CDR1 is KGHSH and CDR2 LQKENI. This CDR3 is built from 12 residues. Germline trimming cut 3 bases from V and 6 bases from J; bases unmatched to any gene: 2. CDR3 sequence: CASSPDRVEQYF. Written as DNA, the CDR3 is TGTGCCAGCTCACCCGACAGGGTCGAGCAGTACTTC.

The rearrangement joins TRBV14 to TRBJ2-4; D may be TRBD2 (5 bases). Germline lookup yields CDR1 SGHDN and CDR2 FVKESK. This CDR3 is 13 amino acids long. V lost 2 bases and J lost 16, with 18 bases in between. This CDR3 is CASSQLPEAPIYF. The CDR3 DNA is TGTGCCAGCAGCCAACTACCGGAGGCCCCGATCTACTTC.

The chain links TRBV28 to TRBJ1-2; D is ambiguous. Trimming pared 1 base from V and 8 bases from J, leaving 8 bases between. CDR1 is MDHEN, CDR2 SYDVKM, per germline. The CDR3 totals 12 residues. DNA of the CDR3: TGTGCCAGCAGTTTATCGCCGGGGGGCTACACCTTC. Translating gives CASSLSPGGYTF.